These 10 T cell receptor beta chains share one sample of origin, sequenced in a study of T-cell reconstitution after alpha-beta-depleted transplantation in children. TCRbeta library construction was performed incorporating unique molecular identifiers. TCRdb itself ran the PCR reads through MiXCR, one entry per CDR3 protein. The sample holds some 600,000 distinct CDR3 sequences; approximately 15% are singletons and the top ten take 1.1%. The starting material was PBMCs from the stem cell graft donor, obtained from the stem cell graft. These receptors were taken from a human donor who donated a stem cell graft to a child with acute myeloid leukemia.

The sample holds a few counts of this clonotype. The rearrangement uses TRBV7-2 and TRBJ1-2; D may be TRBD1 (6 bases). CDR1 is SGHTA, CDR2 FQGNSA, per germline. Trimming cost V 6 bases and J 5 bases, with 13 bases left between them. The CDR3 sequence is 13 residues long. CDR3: CASSKGGGYGYTF. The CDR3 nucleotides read TGTGCCAGCAGTAAAGGAGGGGGTTATGGCTACACCTTC.

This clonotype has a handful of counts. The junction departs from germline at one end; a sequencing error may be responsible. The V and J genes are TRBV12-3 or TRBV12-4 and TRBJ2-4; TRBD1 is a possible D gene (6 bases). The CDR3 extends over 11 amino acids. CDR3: CASSDTPPGVF. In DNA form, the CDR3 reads TGTGCCAGCAGTGATACCCCCCCAGGGGTCTTC.

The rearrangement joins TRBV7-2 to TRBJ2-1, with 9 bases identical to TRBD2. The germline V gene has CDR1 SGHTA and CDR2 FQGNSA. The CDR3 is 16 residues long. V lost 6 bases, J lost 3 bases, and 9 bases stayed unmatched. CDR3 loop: CASSPMAGGNYNEQFF. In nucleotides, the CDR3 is TGTGCCAGCAGTCCCATGGCGGGGGGGAACTACAATGAGCAGTTCTTC.

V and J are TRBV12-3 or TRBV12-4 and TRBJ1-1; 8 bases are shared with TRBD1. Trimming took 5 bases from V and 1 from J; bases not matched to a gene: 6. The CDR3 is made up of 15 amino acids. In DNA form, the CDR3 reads TGTGCCAGCAGTCCGTGGGACAGGTCGAACACTGAAGCTTTCTTT. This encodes CASSPWDRSNTEAFF.

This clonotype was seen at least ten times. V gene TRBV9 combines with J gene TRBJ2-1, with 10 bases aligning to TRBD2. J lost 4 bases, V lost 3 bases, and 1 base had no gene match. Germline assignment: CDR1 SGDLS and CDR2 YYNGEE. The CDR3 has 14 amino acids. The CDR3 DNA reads TGTGCCAGCAGCGGGACTAGCGGATACAATGAGCAGTTCTTC. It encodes CASSGTSGYNEQFF.

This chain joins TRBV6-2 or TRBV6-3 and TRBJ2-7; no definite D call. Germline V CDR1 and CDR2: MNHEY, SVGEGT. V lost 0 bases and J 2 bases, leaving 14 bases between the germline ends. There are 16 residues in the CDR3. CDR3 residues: CASSYSPLGQTYEQYF. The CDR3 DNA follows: TGTGCCAGCAGTTACTCCCCCCTTGGCCAGACCTACGAGCAGTACTTC.

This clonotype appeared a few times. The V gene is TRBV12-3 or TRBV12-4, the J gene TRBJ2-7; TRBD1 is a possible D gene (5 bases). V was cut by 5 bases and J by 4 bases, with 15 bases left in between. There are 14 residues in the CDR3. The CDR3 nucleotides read TGTGCCAGCAGTCATATCCAGGACAATTACGAGCAGTACTTC. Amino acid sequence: CASSHIQDNYEQYF.

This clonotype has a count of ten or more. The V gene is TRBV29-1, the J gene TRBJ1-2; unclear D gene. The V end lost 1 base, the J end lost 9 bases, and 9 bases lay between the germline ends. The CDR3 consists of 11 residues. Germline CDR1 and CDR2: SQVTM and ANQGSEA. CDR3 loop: CSVEGVGSYTF. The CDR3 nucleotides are TGCAGCGTTGAAGGAGTGGGCAGCTACACCTTC.

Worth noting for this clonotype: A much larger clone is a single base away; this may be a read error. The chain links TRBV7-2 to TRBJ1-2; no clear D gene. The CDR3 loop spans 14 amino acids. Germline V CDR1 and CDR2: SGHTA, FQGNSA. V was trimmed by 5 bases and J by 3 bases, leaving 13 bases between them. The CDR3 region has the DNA TGTGCCAGCAGCCGGGGTGAGGGTCACTATGGCTACACCTTC. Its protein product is CASSRGEGHYGYTF.

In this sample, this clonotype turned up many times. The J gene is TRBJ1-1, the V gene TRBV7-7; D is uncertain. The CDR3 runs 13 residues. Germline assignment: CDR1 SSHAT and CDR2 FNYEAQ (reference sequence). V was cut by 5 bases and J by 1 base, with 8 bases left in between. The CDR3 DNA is TGTGCCAGCAGCCTCGGTTGGAACACTGAAGCTTTCTTT. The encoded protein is CASSLGWNTEAFF.